This T cell receptor beta chain was obtained from a study of cytomegalovirus exposure and HLA in healthy donors. Remarks on this clone: Its antigen remains unknown.

This CDR3 is built from 14 residues. V lost 4 bases, J lost 7 bases, and 9 bases stayed unmatched. The germline CDR1 and CDR2 sequences are SEHNR and FQNEAQ (reference sequence). Overall study results and limits: Some TCR beta chains (164 of them) were listed as cytomegalovirus-associated. In a later analysis, a genetic analysis reported fewer productive-TCR N-insertions in an Asian-associated ancestry cluster than the cohort average.

PCR employed 60 Vbeta and 13 Jbeta primers. Libraries were prepared by immunoSEQ multiplex PCR; TCRdb keeps only in-frame clonotypes and omits some of them. The sample lists some 150,000 clones, approximately 80% seen once, with approximately 7% in the top ten. The sequenced material came from PBMCs. V usage is TRBV7-9 and J usage is TRBJ2-7; 8 nucleotides align to TRBD1. The sequence was obtained from a woman aged 25 to 45 in good health and CMV-seropositive. Here the CDR3 DNA reads TGTGCCAGCAGCTCCGACAGGGGTTCGGGAGAGCAGTACTTC. It encodes CASSSDRGSGEQYF. Looking up the rest from reference TRBV7-9 and TRBJ2-7 gives the full variable domain: DTGVSQNPRHKITKRGQNVTFRCDPISEHNRLYWYRQTLGQGPEFLTYFQNEAQLEKSRLLSDRFSAERPKGSFSTLEIQRTEQGDSAMYLCASSSDRGSGEQYFGPGTRLTVT.